Here is one TCR beta chain with its context. The antigen it recognizes is unknown. No base quality values were provided; no much bigger clone lies one nucleotide off. A FACSAria II was used to sort memory CD4+ T cells, defined as single viable CD3+CD4+CD8-CD45RO+ cells. To determine CMV serostatus, a Roche Elecsys assay was used that detects serum IgG against CMV pp150, pp28, p38 and p52. Following thawing, total CD4+ T cells were enriched through positive selection using CD4 magnetic microbeads. The samples came from a separate study whose specific focus was interrogating the CD4+ T cell memory repertoire. Peripheral blood mononuclear cells were isolated and cryopreserved following standard operating procedures; serum was stored at -80 °C. The staining relied on CD3-PerCP (BW264/56), CD4-APC (RPA-T4), CD45RO-PE (UCHT1) and CD8-Pacific Orange (3B5) antibodies, and Sytox blue was used to exclude non-viable cells.

The sample belongs to a study of memory CD4+ T cells and cytomegalovirus serostatus (dated by TCRdb to between 2018 and 2021). For the study in its entirety: The 33 healthy Belgian adults in the cohort included 9 who were CMV seropositive and approximately 25 who were CMV seronegative. To replicate a published TCR-based CMV serostatus classifier, the study sequenced CD4+ memory TCRbeta repertoires from a Belgian cohort whose cytomegalovirus serostatus was known. What the work shows at the level of the full study, not this receptor alone: The results were interpreted as suggesting that the CMV-associated TCR signature is mostly present in the CD4+ memory repertoire. Unlike the original study, which covered naive and memory CD4+ and CD8+ populations, the Belgian study sequenced only CD4+CD45RO+ memory cells. On the Belgian cohort, the classifier built on the original framework reached a median bootstrapped AUC of approximately 0.94, with a 95% CI of 0.76-1.00. Of fewer than 200 previously reported CMV-associated TCRbeta sequences, approximately 70 appeared in the CD4+ memory repertoires, each in one to five individuals. CMV serostatus prediction reached a median bootstrapped AUC of around 0.95 with the original framework and just under 0.93 with a US-trained random forest.

The CDR3 runs 16 residues from the cysteine to the phenylalanine. Here the CDR3 DNA is all that survives: 48 bases in frame from base 1. From V the trimming removes 4 bases and from J it removes 8 bases, while the gene matches leave 14 bases of the junction unaccounted for. According to the germline V gene (reference sequence), CDR1 reads SEHNR and CDR2 reads FQNEAQ. The Quick-DNA Microprep Kit was used to extract genomic DNA from the sorted cells. TCRbeta DNA was amplified with the immunoSEQ hsTCRbeta kit following the manufacturer's protocol. An Illumina MiSeq instrument was used to sequence the TCRbeta libraries. From the authors' description of their analysis: After out-of-frame sequences were removed, around 2,200,000 distinct TCRbeta sequences remained, averaging about 66,813 per individual. Each individual was scored by the count of 150 or so previously reported CMV-associated TCRbeta sequences and the total productive distinct TCRbeta count. A beta-binomial model was reimplemented in Python, and scikit-learn random forests with default parameters were trained on data from the US cohort. Classifier performance on the Belgian cohort was reported as the median AUC with percentile confidence intervals calculated over 10,000 bootstrap iterations. This is the immuneACCESS table as TCRdb keeps it, with only in-frame sequences that have V and J called. A part of the clones is gone; compared with another copy, unresolved V genes explain less than half, and the rest is unexplained. The V and J calls and clone size are taken from that table; D and trimming were inferred from the DNA. Here the sample has about 39,000 clones; roughly four fifths occur a single time. The biggest ten clones account for about 0.8% of the sample.

This receptor was taken from an adult in good health and CMV-seronegative. The specimen sequenced was memory CD4+ T cells from blood. The chain uses TRBV7-9 and TRBJ1-2, with TRBD1 matching 9 junction bases. At the DNA level, the sequence is TGTGCCAGCAGCTCAGGCCCCGGGACAGGGTTTCAGGGCTACACCTTC. Its product reads: CASSSGPGTGFQGYTF.